The TCR beta chain described here comes from a study of cytotoxic CD8 clonotypes in ibrutinib-treated CLL (TCRdb year 2021). Regarding the research as a whole: The cohort included approximately 15 treatment-naive and about a dozen relapsed/refractory patients; under 18 were IGHV unmutated. Longitudinal samples were obtainable from about 30% of the roughly 90 participants in the trial. Every remission and progressive disease sample was obtained while ibrutinib was still being received by the patients. Samples at response were collected after a median of about 13 months of treatment, with a range of about 6 to 40 months. An average of around 250,000 productive templates and 94,082 productive rearrangements was obtained per sample. Cryopreserved peripheral blood mononuclear cells were collected before treatment, at response, and at either disease progression or sustained remission. Responses were partial in roughly 24 patients and complete in 2; after median about 63 months follow-up, some 15 stayed in remission and roughly twelve progressed.

As to this clone: Its antigen specificity is not known. Qualities for individual bases were not recorded, and no much larger clone is one base off.

Reading the label with the study, this specimen's time point is: 12 months on ibrutinib. Roughly 2.2 micrograms of genomic DNA were extracted from cryopreserved PBMCs for TCR beta library preparation. Longitudinal blood samples from CLL patients on ibrutinib monotherapy were analyzed using high-throughput TCR beta sequencing. Patients were enrolled in a phase 2 open-label single-center ibrutinib monotherapy trial. Sequences KGHSH (CDR1) and LQKENI (CDR2) are obtained from the germline V gene. At the junction V is shortened by 3 bases and J by 8 bases, with 8 bases in between. From its cysteine to its phenylalanine, the CDR3 spans 12 amino acids. Here the CDR3 DNA is all that survives: 36 bases in frame from base 1. Results and caveats for the whole study, not just this receptor: At baseline, clonality was higher than in age-matched healthy donors and showed a strong correlation with circulating CD8+ T-cell counts. Clonality rose at ibrutinib response, remained stable during sustained remission, and dropped back toward baseline at progression. Public clonotypes were found to be uncommon and were observed to contract or remain stable during treatment; the increase in clonality was shown to reflect expansion of private clonotypes at ibrutinib response. Lymph node repertoires were not examined, and the timing of sampling was not matched between patients in sustained remission and those whose disease progressed.

A MiSeq instrument was used for deep resolution sequencing, which targeted depths ranging from 1 in 1 million up to 1 in 200,000 T cells, with coverage averaging 10x for each clonotype. TCR beta libraries were generated with the immunoSEQ hsTCRB Kit. Per the original workflow: ImmunoSEQ Data Assistant and ImmunoSEQ Analyzer were used for data analysis, and V, D and J genes were assigned according to IMGT definitions. Clonality, which ranges from 0 to 1, was calculated as one minus the normalized Shannon entropy of productive rearrangement frequencies. Only overrepresented clonotypes making up at least 0.05% of the repertoire of each patient were included in the public clonotype analysis. More than ten age-matched healthy donor repertoires from immuneACCESS were used as controls for clonality. TCRdb mirrors the immuneACCESS table, restricted to in-frame sequences. Some clones are absent from its copies; in checked studies, under half trace to an unresolved V gene, and the reason for the others is unknown. Clone size and V and J calls were adopted from that table, with D and trimming inferred from the DNA. The sample records just over 200,000 clones, roughly 65% of which are singletons. The ten largest clonotypes hold 5.5% to 6% of the sample.

The input for sequencing was PBMCs, taken after 12 months of ibrutinib treatment. The sequence joins TRBV18 to TRBJ2-1; matching of 5 bases hints at TRBD2 as the D gene. This receptor was obtained from a human donor with chronic lymphocytic leukemia. Here is the DNA: TGTGCCAGCTCACCCCAGAGGGATGAGCAGTTCTTC. Translated, this gives CASSPQRDEQFF.